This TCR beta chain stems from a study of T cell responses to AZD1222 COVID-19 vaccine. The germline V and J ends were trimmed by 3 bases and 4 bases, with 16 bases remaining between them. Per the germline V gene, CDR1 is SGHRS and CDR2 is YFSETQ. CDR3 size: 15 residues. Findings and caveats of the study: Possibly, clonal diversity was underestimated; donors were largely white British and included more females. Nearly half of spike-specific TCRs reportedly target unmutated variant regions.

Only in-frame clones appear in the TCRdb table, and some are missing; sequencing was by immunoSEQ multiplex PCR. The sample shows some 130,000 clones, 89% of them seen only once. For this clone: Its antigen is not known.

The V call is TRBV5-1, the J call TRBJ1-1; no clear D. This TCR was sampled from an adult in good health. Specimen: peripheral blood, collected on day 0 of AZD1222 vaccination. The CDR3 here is CASSSVLGWGTEAFF. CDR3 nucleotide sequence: TGCGCCAGCAGCTCCGTACTGGGGTGGGGCACTGAAGCTTTCTTT.